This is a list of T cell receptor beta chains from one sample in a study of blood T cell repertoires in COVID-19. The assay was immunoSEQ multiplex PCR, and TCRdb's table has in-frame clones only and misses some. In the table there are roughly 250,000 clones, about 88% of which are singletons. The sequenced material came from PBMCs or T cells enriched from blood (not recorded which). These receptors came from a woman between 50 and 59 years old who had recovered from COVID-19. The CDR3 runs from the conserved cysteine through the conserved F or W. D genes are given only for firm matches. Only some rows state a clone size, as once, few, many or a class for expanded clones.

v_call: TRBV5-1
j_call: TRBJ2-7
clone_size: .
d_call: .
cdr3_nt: TGCGCCAGCAGCTTGACAGGGTCCCTCTCCTACGAGCAGTACTTC
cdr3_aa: CASSLTGSLSYEQYF

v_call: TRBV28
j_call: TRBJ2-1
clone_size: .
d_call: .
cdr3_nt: .
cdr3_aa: CASSFLADYNEQFF

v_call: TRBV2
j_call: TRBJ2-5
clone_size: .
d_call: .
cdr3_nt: TGTGCCAGCATGGGGGGGCGGGTACAAGAGACCCAGTACTTC
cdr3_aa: CASMGGRVQETQYF

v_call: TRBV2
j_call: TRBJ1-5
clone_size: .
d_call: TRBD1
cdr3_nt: TGTGCCAGCAGCCCGACAGGGGTATCCAATCAGCCCCAGCATTTT
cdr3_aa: CASSPTGVSNQPQHF

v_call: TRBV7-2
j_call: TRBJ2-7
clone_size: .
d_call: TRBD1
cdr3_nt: TGTGCCAGCAGACAGGGGGCGATGGCCGAGCAGTACTTC
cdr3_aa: CASRQGAMAEQYF

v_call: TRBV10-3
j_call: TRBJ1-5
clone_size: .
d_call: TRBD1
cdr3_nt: TGTGCCATCAGTGAGTCTGAGGACAGGGCAAATCAGCCCCAGCATTTT
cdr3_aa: CAISESEDRANQPQHF

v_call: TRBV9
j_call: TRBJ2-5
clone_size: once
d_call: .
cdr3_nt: TGTGCCAGCAGCCCCCGGCAGGGGGGATACGAGACCCAGTACTTC
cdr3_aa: CASSPRQGGYETQYF

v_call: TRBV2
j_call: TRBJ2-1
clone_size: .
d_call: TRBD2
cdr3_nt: TGTGCCAGCAGTATCGGGACTAGCGGGAGAAGGCAGTCAAAATTCTTC
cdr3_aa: CASSIGTSGRRQSKFF

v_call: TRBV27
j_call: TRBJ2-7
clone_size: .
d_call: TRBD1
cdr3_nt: TGTGCCAGCAGATGGACAGGTGGCTACGAGCAGTACTTC
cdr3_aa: CASRWTGGYEQYF

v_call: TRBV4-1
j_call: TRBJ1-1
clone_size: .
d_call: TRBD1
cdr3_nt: TGCGCCAGCAGCCAGGGTTCCCAGGGGGCTTTTTCTGAAGCTTTCTTT
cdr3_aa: CASSQGSQGAFSEAFF

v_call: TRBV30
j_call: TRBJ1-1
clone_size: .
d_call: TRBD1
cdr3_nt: TGTGCCTGGGGACAGGGGGGCACTGAAGCTTTCTTT
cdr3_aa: CAWGQGGTEAFF